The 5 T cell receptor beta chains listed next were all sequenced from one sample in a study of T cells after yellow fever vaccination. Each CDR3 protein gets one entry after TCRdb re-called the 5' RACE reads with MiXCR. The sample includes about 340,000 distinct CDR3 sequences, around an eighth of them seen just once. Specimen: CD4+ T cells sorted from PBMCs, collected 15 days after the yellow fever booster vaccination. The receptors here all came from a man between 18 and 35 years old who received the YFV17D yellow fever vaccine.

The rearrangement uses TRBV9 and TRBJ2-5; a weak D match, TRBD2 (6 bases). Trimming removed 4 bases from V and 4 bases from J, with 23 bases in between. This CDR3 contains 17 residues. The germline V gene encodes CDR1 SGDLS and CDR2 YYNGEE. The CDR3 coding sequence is TGTGCCAGCAGCCCCCTTGGAGGGGCGAGGGGTCGAGAGACCCAGTACTTC. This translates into CASSPLGGARGRETQYF. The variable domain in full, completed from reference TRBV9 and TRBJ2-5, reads DSGVTQTPKHLITATGQRVTLRCSPRSGDLSVYWYQQSLDQGLQFLIQYYNGEERAKGNILERFSAQQFPDLHSELNLSSLELGDSALYFCASSPLGGARGRETQYFGPGTRLLVL.

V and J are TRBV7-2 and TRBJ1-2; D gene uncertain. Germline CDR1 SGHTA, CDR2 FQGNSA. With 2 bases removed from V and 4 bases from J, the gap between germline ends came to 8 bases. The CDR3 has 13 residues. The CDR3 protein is CASSLSGIYGYTF. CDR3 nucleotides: TGTGCCAGCAGCTTATCGGGGATCTATGGCTACACCTTC.

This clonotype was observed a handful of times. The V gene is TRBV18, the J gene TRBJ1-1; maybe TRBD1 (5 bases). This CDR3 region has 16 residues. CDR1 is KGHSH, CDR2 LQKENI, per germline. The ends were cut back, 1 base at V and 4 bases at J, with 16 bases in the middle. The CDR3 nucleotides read TGTGCCAGCTCACCACGGAACATAGTCGGGGGCACTGAAGCTTTCTTT. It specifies CASSPRNIVGGTEAFF. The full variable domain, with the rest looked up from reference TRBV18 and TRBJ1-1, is NAGVMQNPRHLVRRRGQEARLRCSPMKGHSHVYWYRQLPEEGLKFMVYLQKENIIDESGMPKERFSAEFPKEGPSILRIQQVVRGDSAAYFCASSPRNIVGGTEAFFGQGTRLTVV.

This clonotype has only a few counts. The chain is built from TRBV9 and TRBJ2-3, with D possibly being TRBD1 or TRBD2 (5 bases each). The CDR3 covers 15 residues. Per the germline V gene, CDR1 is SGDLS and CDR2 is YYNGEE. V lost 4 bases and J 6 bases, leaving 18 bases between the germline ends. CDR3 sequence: CASSFRGGGMDTQYF. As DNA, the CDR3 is TGTGCCAGCAGCTTTAGGGGTGGAGGAATGGATACGCAGTATTTT.

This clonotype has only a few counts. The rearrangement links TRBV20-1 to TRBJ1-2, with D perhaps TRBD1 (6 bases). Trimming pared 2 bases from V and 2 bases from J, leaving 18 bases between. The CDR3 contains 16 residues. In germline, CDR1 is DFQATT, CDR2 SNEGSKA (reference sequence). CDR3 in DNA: TGCAGTGCTAGACCCGCGACGGGACATACCAACTATGGCTACACCTTC. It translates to CSARPATGHTNYGYTF.